This section outlines one TCR beta chain sequence together with its context. This clone was picked up one time. It lacks a known antigen. There are no base qualities to consult, and no much larger clone falls within one base. This sample was included in a study of cytomegalovirus exposure and HLA in healthy donors (TCRdb year 2017). Context from the whole study: According to an earlier analysis of 550 to 700 of the donors, about 179 million T cells yielded over 100 million unique TCR beta sequences and 276 Gb of sequence data. An early release covering roughly 640 HLA-typed donors comprised approximately 300 gigabases of sequencing data and 85 million or so unique TCR sequences. Of the 300 to 450 genotyped donors, roughly 85% fell in the genetic ancestry cluster associated with self-reported Caucasian donors. The aim of the study was to test whether cataloging public T cell receptors could identify signatures of past pathogen exposure. Using immunosequencing, the study profiled T cell repertoires from about 650 subjects and related those repertoires to cytomegalovirus serostatus. Along with the approximately 600-subject first cohort, a separate validation cohort of more than 90 different subjects was used. To predict cytomegalovirus infection status, the study brought together high-throughput TCR immunosequencing, statistical association of individual TCRs with disease status, and machine learning. In a later analysis, previously published TCR beta repertoires from about 670 donors were re-analyzed and high-resolution HLA genotyping was added so that TCR occurrence patterns could be studied. The later analysis used no new phenotypic data to find candidate immune exposures, relying instead on TCR beta sequences and their occurrence across donors. In an earlier analysis of 500 to 650 of the donors, high-throughput TCR beta sequencing was used to judge whether each TCR beta V gene segment behaved as functional or pseudogenic. Alongside the repertoire data, information on donor age, sex, ethnicity and CMV serostatus was compiled. A later genetic analysis used genome-wide SNP genotypes for about 65% of the 666 donors, treating that subset as a discovery cohort. Every repertoire in the discovery cohort had been generated on one and the same sequencing platform. HLA typing covered class I and class II loci at four-digit resolution. Typing coverage differed by locus: A, B, C, DRB1 and DQB1 were typed in roughly 620-640 donors, DQA1 in 500 to 550, DPA1 in roughly 590, and DPB1 in 450 to 480. A handful of DR-DQ haplotypes were handled as single units for association and clustering because linkage in the cohort was strong. Among some 400 genotyped donors of the cohort, an average of around 250,000 unique TCR beta nucleotide sequences was sequenced per donor, of which roughly 18% were non-productive.

General findings and caveats noted by the study authors: Most TCR sequences were observed very rarely across donors, whereas some public TCRs were present in many individuals. A few of the identified cytomegalovirus-associated TCR beta chains were confirmed in vitro to be specific for cytomegalovirus antigens. In a later genetic analysis, fewer N-insertions in productive TCRs were reported among donors in an Asian-associated ancestry cluster than the roughly 710-donor mean. In a later genetic analysis, a missense DCLRE1C variant was associated with V-gene and J-gene trimming of TCR beta chains, and the association was replicated in an independent cohort. The cohort was sequenced for TCR beta chains only, and without alpha or paired-chain data the features that could be detected were limited. The study gave a list of under 200 TCR beta chains associated with cytomegalovirus. A group of highly shared sequence variants was considered likely to be a technical artifact of the sequencing pipeline. When HLA alleles, especially DR and DQ, strongly co-occurred, attributing TCR associations to individual alleles was difficult. Roughly uniform sequencing depth across donors was assumed in presence/absence analyses, although this assumption may not hold. A later analysis found that most CMV-associated TCR beta chains appeared HLA-restricted, with HLA associations seemingly driven largely by CMV exposure. Specific HLA alleles were associated with 15,000 to 20,000 TCR beta sequences at a false discovery rate of 0.05 in a later analysis. Immune exposure information for the cohort was limited to CMV serostatus. Some IMGT-functional V segments, including TRBV6-2 and TRBV6-3, could not be told apart with the 87-base-pair reads, so those segments were excluded. A further reported finding was that TCR beta sequences accurately predicted the HLA-A and HLA-B alleles for most subjects in the first cohort. In both the original and validation cohorts, the classifier was reported to diagnose cytomegalovirus status with high specificity and sensitivity. Because some donors lacked HLA typing at each locus, the association tests relied only on the typed subset. A later analysis reported that several top co-occurrence clusters appeared linked to parvovirus B19, influenza, CMV and Epstein-Barr virus. In an earlier analysis of 587 of the donors, most TCR beta V segments were observed in productive rearrangements about 87% or about 30% of the time, broadly matching IMGT annotations. In a later analysis, TCR association rates were found to vary across HLA loci, with the most associated TCRs seen for DRB1 alleles and the fewest for HLA-C alleles. The earlier analysis of some 560 of the donors excluded approximately 17 rarely observed V segments, including chromosome 9 orphons, because counts were too low. In a later analysis, HLA-associated TCR beta chains were found to be more clonally expanded and to have lower generation probabilities than equally common non-associated chains. Linkage disequilibrium might explain the correlated functional status among segregating V segments, but an unknown experimental factor could not be excluded. It was suggested by the authors that the approach could potentially be generalized to other disease states and immunological phenotypes.

After removal of 0 bases from V and 4 bases from J, the junction retains 8 bases not matched to a gene. CDR1 and CDR2 (MNHEY, SVGAGI) derive from the germline V gene. Taken from cysteine to phenylalanine, the CDR3 has 16 residues. The kept DNA is CDR3 alone, 48 bases in frame from the first base. The library was obtained by the immunoSEQ multiplex PCR assay. For the multiplex PCR, a mixture combining 60 forward primers for TCR Vbeta segments and 13 reverse primers for TCR Jbeta segments was used. Amplification of the CDR3 region of rearranged TCR beta genes was performed with a multiplex PCR assay on genomic DNA. The amplified TCR beta libraries were sequenced on the Illumina HiSeq System as 87-base-pair reads. The authors' pipeline ran thus. A later analysis tallied around 87 million unique TCR beta chains across the 700 or so repertoires, and some 10 million of those chains were shared by two or more donors. To remove PCR and sequencing errors, raw reads were error-corrected and collapsed into unique sequences using a nearest-neighbor algorithm that merged closely related sequences. CDR3 sequences were aligned to IMGT reference sequences to assign V, D and J gene segments. For a sequence to be retained, a match of at least six nucleotides to both a V gene segment and a J gene segment was required. Rearrangements were classified as productive when the CDR3 lacked stop codons and remained in frame with V and J, and all other rearrangements were classified as non-productive. Following IMGT convention, CDR3 was defined as the stretch from the second conserved V-encoded cysteine up to the conserved J-encoded phenylalanine. The earlier analysis of some 550 of the donors excluded any sequence lacking an unambiguous match to a single V gene segment. An earlier analysis of over 450 of the donors classified V segments as functional when productive rearrangements were above 56.7% and as segregating when the standard deviation between donors was above 5%. A statistical classification framework was developed to diagnose cytomegalovirus status using the catalog of TCR beta chain sequences. In a later analysis, V and J genes were assigned by comparing TCR nucleotide sequences against IMGT/GENE-DB human TR gene sequences. Using the TCRdist pipeline, a later analysis assigned CDR3 sequences along with most-parsimonious VDJ recombination scenarios. A later analysis defined each TCR beta chain by its CDR3 amino acid sequence plus V-gene family, and excluded reads lacking a unique V-gene family. In a later analysis, fewer than 600 highly shared, low-generation-probability nucleotide sequences were removed to address suspected cross-contamination and a sequencing artifact. In a later analysis, a clonal expansion index for each public chain was calculated from normalized within-repertoire ranks of inferred template counts. In a later analysis, generation probabilities were computed using a VDJ recombination model fitted to out-of-frame rearrangements, and the results were checked against IGoR. In a later analysis, TCR-TCR, TCR-HLA and TCR-CMV co-occurrence was scored with hypergeometric tests, and a repertoire-size bias correction was applied to TCR pairs. In a later analysis, false discovery rates were estimated by permuting HLA or CMV assignments 20 times. In a later analysis, co-occurring TCRs were grouped with DBSCAN, and TCRdist sequence similarity was added when clustering was performed within HLA-allele-positive subsets. Repertoires with fewer than 30,000 or more than 120,000 public chains were left out of co-occurrence clustering, as were a handful of repertoires with anomalous nucleotide sharing. This immuneACCESS table, as held by TCRdb, lists in-frame sequences with V and J called but not all clones. Of the missing ones, under half trace to an unresolved V gene in checked studies; the others have no known cause. V and J calls and clone size are as listed in that table; D and trimming were resolved from the DNA. This sample has 170,000 or so clones in its table, and approximately 80% of those were observed once. The ten largest clones capture approximately 1.6% of the sample.

In total, roughly 670 healthy bone marrow donors made up the cohort. At the time of sampling, all cohort members were nominally healthy, though unrecorded immune exposures were likely present. The donor tested CMV seronegative, placing the donor among the 350 or so seronegative members of the cohort. Every donor gave a peripheral blood sample, and the peripheral blood mononuclear cells from that sample were used for TCR beta sequencing. Genomic DNA was extracted from the blood cell samples with the Qiagen DNeasy Blood Extraction Kit. The sample was PBMCs. The chain links TRBV6-5 with TRBJ1-2, and 7 junctional nucleotides match TRBD1. This TCR came from a young woman in good health and CMV-seronegative. The encoded CDR3 is CASSYSRAGGLYGYTF. The DNA sequence follows: TGTGCCAGCAGTTACTCAAGGGCAGGGGGTCTCTATGGCTACACCTTC.